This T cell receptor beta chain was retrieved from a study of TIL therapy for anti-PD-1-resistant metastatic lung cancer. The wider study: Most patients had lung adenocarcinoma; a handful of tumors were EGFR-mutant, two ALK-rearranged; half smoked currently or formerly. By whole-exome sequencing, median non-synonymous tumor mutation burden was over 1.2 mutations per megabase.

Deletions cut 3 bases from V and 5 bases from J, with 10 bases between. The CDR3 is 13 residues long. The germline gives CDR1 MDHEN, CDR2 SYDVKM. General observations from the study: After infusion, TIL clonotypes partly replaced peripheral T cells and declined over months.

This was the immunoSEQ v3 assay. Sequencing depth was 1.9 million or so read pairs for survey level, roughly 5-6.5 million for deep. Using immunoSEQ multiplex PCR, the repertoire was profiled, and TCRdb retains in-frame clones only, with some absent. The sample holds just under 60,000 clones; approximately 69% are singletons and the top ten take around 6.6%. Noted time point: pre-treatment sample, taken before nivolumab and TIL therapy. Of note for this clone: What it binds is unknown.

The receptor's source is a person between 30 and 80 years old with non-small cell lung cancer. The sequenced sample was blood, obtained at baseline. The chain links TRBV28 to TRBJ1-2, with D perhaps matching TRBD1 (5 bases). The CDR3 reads CASSFGTVYGYTF. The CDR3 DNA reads TGTGCCAGCAGTTTCGGGACGGTGTATGGCTACACCTTC.